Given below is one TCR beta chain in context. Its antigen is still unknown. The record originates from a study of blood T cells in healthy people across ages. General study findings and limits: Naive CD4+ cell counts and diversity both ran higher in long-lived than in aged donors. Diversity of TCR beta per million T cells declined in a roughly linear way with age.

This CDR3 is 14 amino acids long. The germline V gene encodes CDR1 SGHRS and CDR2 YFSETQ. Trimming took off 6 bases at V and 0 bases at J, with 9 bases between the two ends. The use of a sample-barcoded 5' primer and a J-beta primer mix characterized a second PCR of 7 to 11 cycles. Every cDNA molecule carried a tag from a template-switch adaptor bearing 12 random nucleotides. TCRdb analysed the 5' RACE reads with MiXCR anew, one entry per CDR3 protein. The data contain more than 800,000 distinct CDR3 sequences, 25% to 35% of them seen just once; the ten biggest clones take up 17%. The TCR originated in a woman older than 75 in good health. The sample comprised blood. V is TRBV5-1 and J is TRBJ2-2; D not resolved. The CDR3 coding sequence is TGCGCCAGCAAAGACATCGCGAACACCGGGGAGCTGTTTTTT. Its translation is CASKDIANTGELFF. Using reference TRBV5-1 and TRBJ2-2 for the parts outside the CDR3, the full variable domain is KAGVTQTPRYLIKTRGQQVTLSCSPISGHRSVSWYQQTPGQGLQFLFEYFSETQRNKGNFPGRFSGRQFSNSRSEMNVSTLELGDSALYLCASKDIANTGELFFGEGSRLTVL.